In its sample, the clone carrying this T cell receptor beta chain was seen many times. Its cognate antigen is unknown. After constant-region reverse-primer amplification, full-length variable regions underwent semi-nested PCR with Nested Universal Primer A. A single record per CDR3 protein comes from TCRdb applying MiXCR to the 5' RACE reads. The table has tens of thousands of distinct CDR3 sequences, over 15% seen once. Study conclusions and caveats: Tumor Treg TCRs overlapped most with tumor naive CD4+ cells.

The specimen sequenced was naive CD4+ T cells sorted from a lymph node. The sample's subset: naive CD4+ T cells, CD4+CD45RA+CD25-. The sequence came from a female donor with breast cancer.

This chain's CDR3 is CASSEAGGGHGYTF. The CDR3 DNA sequence: TGTGCCAGCAGTGAAGCGGGAGGGGGACACGGCTACACCTTC. V and J are TRBV6-1 and TRBJ1-2; D is perhaps TRBD1 (6 bases). CDR1 and CDR2 from the germline V gene are MNHNS and SASEGT. This CDR3 comprises 14 residues. Deletions cut 0 bases from V and 8 bases from J, with 13 bases between.